Presented here are 15 T cell receptor beta chains from one specimen sequenced in a study of blood T cell repertoires in COVID-19 (dated by TCRdb to the early 2020s). Receptor libraries were prepared by the immunoSEQ multiplex PCR assay. The clones in this table, taken by TCRdb from immuneACCESS, are in-frame only. Not every clone is retained; where verified, under half of the shortfall comes from an unresolved V gene, and the cause of the rest is unknown. The sample table lists roughly 35,000 clones, over 90% of them with a count of one. The ten largest account for around 5.5% of the sample. Sequences were obtained from peripheral blood. Source of these receptors: a human donor in a cohort sampled during active COVID-19.

The V call is TRBV5-1, the J call TRBJ2-7; 8 bases are shared with TRBD1. The V gene end was trimmed by 4 bases and the J gene end by 7 bases; junction bases not matched to a gene: 10. This CDR3 contains 14 residues. Germline V gene sequence: CDR1 SGHRS, CDR2 YFSETQ. CDR3 in DNA: TGCGCCAGCAGCCCCTCAGGGGGCCCGAGGGAGCAGTACTTC. Translating it yields CASSPSGGPREQYF.

The chain uses TRBV6-6 and TRBJ1-5; no clear D. Between the trimmed V and J ends, which lost 5 bases and 9 bases, there was a span of 14 bases. This CDR3 contains 13 residues. CDR1 is MNHNY, CDR2 SVGAGI, per germline (reference sequence). CDR3 sequence reads: CASSPPMKRPQHF. CDR3 nucleotide sequence: TGTGCCAGCAGTCCACCCATGAAGCGGCCCCAGCATTTT.

This rearrangement joins TRBV3-1 (or the pseudogene TRBV3-2) to TRBJ1-4, with D possibly being TRBD1 (5 bases). Trimming cost V 4 bases and J 4 bases, with 10 bases left between them. Germline-derived CDR1 and CDR2 are LGHDT and YNNKEL (reference sequence). This CDR3 is built from 14 residues. Here the CDR3 reads CASSPRALNEKLFF. In DNA, the CDR3 is TGTGCCAGCAGCCCCAGGGCCCTTAATGAAAAACTGTTTTTT.

The chain employs TRBV2 and TRBJ1-3; weak D call: TRBD1 (5 bases). CDR1 and CDR2 (germline): SNHLY, FYNNEI. The length of the CDR3 is 17 residues. V lost 5 bases and J 0 bases, leaving 17 bases between the germline ends. CDR3 region: CASSSPGALSSGNTIYF. In nucleotides, the CDR3 is TGTGCCAGCAGTTCCCCTGGGGCGCTATCCTCTGGAAACACCATATATTTT.

J is TRBJ1-1 and V is TRBV11-2, with D possibly TRBD1 on 5 matching bases. CDR1 and CDR2 (germline): SGHAT, FQNNGV. Trimming cost V 1 base and J 10 bases, with 16 bases left between them. The CDR3 is 14 amino acids. CDR3 DNA sequence: TGTGCCAGCAGCTTAGGACTGGACACGGGTGGAGCTTTCTTT. The encoded protein is CASSLGLDTGGAFF.

The chain links TRBV12-1 to TRBJ2-7; the table gives TRBD1 as D, unverified against the DNA. TRBV12-1 is shown as a pseudogene. This CDR3 comprises 11 residues. CDR3 DNA: TGTGCCAGCAGCCCCCAGGGATCGCAGTACTTC. This gives the protein CASSPQGSQYF.

This clone was recorded only once. The chain links TRBV5-1 to TRBJ2-7, with 7 positions matching TRBD1. Germline trimming cut 0 bases from V and 3 bases from J; bases unmatched to any gene: 6. Germline V gene data show CDR1 as SGHRS and CDR2 as YFSETQ. The CDR3 extends over 15 amino acids. CDR3 bases: TGCGCCAGCAGCTTGGGGGACAGAGAGTACTACGAGCAGTACTTC. It yields the protein CASSLGDREYYEQYF.

The V call is TRBV20-1, the J call TRBJ1-2; D is unresolved. V lost 1 base, J lost 8 bases, and 8 bases lay in between. The CDR3 is made up of 11 amino acids. CDR1 and CDR2 from the germline V gene are DFQATT and SNEGSKA (reference sequence). For the CDR3, the DNA is TGCAGTGCTAGAGGGGCCCACGGCTACACCTTC. Protein product: CSARGAHGYTF.

This clone was detected once. This chain connects TRBV20-1 to TRBJ2-5; D gene ambiguous. The CDR3 consists of 13 residues. V lost 3 bases to trimming and J lost 2 bases, with 10 bases between them. In germline, CDR1 is DFQATT, CDR2 SNEGSKA (reference sequence). The DNA of the CDR3 is TGCAGTGCTAGTTCTAGTTATCAAGAGACCCAGTACTTC. The encoded protein is CSASSSYQETQYF.

This chain connects TRBV7-6 to TRBJ2-7, with a possible D match to TRBD1 (5 bases). This CDR3 has 15 amino acids. V was clipped by 2 bases and J by 6 bases, with 17 bases between them. Germline CDR1 is SGHVS and CDR2 is FNYEAQ. Written as DNA, the CDR3 is TGTGCCAGCAGCTTATCAAGGGGCGCGAGTTTCGAGCAGTACTTC. Translation: CASSLSRGASFEQYF.

V and J are TRBV6-5 and TRBJ2-7; the D gene is possibly TRBD1 (7 bases). Germline CDR1 reads MNHEY; CDR2 reads SVGAGI. Trimming cost V 4 bases and J 1 base, with 11 bases left between them. The CDR3 contains 14 residues. The CDR3 protein is CASSLSGGSYEQYF. DNA of the CDR3: TGTGCCAGCAGTTTATCAGGGGGGTCCTACGAGCAGTACTTC.

The V gene is TRBV4-1, the J gene TRBJ2-7; TRBD1 matches 10 bases. With 3 bases clipped from V and 1 base from J, the junction kept 6 bases outside the gene matches. The V gene's germline CDR1 is MGHRA and CDR2 YSYEKL. The CDR3 runs 16 residues. The CDR3 DNA reads TGCGCCAGCAGCCACGAAGGGACAGGGGTTTCCTACGAGCAGTACTTC. It specifies CASSHEGTGVSYEQYF.

This sequence joins TRBV7-6 and TRBJ1-3; D gene uncertain. The CDR3 covers 13 residues. Per the germline V gene, CDR1 is SGHVS and CDR2 is FNYEAQ. Trimming removed 5 bases from V and 3 bases from J, with 8 bases in between. The CDR3 nucleotides are TGTGCCAGCAGCCCGGCGGGTGGAAACACCATATATTTT. Translation: CASSPAGGNTIYF.

This chain joins TRBV5-1 and TRBJ2-1; 7 bases map to TRBD2. Germline CDR1 is SGHRS and CDR2 is YFSETQ. The trim removed 9 bases at V and 0 bases at J, leaving 6 bases unmatched. The CDR3 is made up of 14 amino acids. CDR3 residues: CANAPGGSYNEQFF. The CDR3 coding sequence is TGCGCCAACGCTCCGGGGGGCTCCTACAATGAGCAGTTCTTC.

The chain links TRBV29-1 to TRBJ2-2; 7 bases align to TRBD1. V was clipped by 3 bases and J by 6 bases; unmatched bases: 4. In germline, CDR1 is SQVTM, CDR2 ANQGSEA. The CDR3 has 13 residues. The CDR3 sequence is CSVDRGRPGELFF. The CDR3 nucleotides read TGCAGCGTTGATAGGGGGCGTCCCGGGGAGCTGTTTTTT.